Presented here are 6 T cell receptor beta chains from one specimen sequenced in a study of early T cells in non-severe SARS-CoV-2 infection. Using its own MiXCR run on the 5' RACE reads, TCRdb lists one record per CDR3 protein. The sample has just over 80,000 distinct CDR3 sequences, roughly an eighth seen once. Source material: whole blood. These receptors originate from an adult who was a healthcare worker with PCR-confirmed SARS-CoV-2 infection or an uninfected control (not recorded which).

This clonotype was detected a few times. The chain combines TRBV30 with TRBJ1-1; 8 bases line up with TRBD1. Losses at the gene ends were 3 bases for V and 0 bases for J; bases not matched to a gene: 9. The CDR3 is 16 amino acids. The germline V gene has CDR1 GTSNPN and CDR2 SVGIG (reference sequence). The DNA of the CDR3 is TGTGCCTGGAGAACGGAAGACAGGGGTATGAACACTGAAGCTTTCTTT. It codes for CAWRTEDRGMNTEAFF.

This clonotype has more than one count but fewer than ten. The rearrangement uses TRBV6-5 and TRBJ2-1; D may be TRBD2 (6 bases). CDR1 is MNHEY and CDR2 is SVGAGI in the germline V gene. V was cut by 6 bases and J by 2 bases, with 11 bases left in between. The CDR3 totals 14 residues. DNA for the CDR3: TGTGCCAGCAGGGAGCGGGTGACCTACAATGAGCAGTTCTTC. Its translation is CASRERVTYNEQFF.

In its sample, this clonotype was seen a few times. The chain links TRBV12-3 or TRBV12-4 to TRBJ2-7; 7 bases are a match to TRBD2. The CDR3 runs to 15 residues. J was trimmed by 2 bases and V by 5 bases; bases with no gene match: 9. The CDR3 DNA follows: TGTGCCAGCAGTCTGGGACTACCACAAGCCTACGAGCAGTACTTC. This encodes CASSLGLPQAYEQYF.

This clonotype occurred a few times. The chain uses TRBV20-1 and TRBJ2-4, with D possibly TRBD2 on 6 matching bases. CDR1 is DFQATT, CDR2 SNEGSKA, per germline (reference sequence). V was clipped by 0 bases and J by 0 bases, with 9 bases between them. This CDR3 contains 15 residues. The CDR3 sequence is CSARDRDLAKNIQYF. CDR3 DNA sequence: TGCAGTGCTAGAGACAGGGACTTAGCCAAAAACATTCAGTACTTC.

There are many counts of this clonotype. DNA of the CDR3: TGCGCCAGCAGCCCTCGGACAGGGGCCCCCTACGAGCAGTACTTC. Its protein is CASSPRTGAPYEQYF. This sequence joins TRBV4-3 and TRBJ2-7, with 9 bases that match TRBD1. The ends lost 4 bases at V and 2 bases at J; junction bases unmatched: 6. This CDR3 is 15 amino acids long. CDR1 LGHNA and CDR2 YSLEER come from the germline V gene.

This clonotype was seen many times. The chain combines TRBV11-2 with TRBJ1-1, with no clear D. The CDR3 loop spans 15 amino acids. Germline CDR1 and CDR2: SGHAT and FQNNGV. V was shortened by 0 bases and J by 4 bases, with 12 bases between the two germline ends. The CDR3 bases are TGTGCCAGCAGCTTAGAGGTCCTAATTGGCACTGAAGCTTTCTTT. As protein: CASSLEVLIGTEAFF.